The rows below give T cell receptor beta chains drawn from one sample of a study of T cell repertoires in cytomegalovirus infection. Their antigens remain unidentified. TCRdb re-called the reads through MiXCR, storing one row per CDR3 protein. The table records roughly 730,000 distinct CDR3 sequences, 33% of them present only once. Sequencing was performed on cultured PBMCs, taken from culture after CMV antigen stimulation. All receptors come from a human donor in good health (CMV status not recorded). Some clones in this sample may be carry-over from other donors' samples. The CDR3 runs from the conserved cysteine through the conserved F or W. A D gene is named only where the DNA matches it firmly. Clone size is stated in some rows and not others, as once, few, many or a class when expanded.

D gene: TRBD1
clone size: many
V gene: TRBV7-2
J gene: TRBJ2-1
CDR3 protein: CASSLVGTGFGEQFF
CDR3 DNA: TGTGCCAGCAGCTTAGTTGGGACAGGATTCGGGGAGCAGTTCTTC

D gene: .
clone size: .
V gene: TRBV20-1
J gene: TRBJ2-3
CDR3 protein: CSAMPGEQADTQYF
CDR3 DNA: TGCAGTGCTATGCCGGGAGAGCAAGCAGATACGCAGTATTTT

D gene: .
clone size: .
V gene: TRBV7-6
J gene: TRBJ1-2
CDR3 protein: CASSLGQGSLYGYTF
CDR3 DNA: TGTGCCAGCAGCTTAGGGCAGGGATCACTCTATGGCTACACCTTC

D gene: .
clone size: .
V gene: TRBV9
J gene: TRBJ1-1
CDR3 protein: CASSVGGVETEAFF
CDR3 DNA: TGTGCCAGCAGCGTAGGGGGAGTTGAAACTGAAGCTTTCTTT

D gene: .
clone size: few
V gene: TRBV6-1
J gene: TRBJ2-3
CDR3 protein: CASSEVVTTDTQYF
CDR3 DNA: TGTGCCAGCAGTGAAGTGGTCACCACAGATACGCAGTATTTT

D gene: TRBD1
clone size: .
V gene: TRBV4-1
J gene: TRBJ2-3
CDR3 protein: CATTGTGTDTQYF
CDR3 DNA: TGCGCCACCACCGGGACAGGCACAGATACGCAGTATTTT

D gene: .
clone size: .
V gene: TRBV19
J gene: TRBJ1-1
CDR3 protein: CASSNGVAGRTEAFF
CDR3 DNA: TGTGCCAGTAGCAATGGTGTGGCAGGGAGAACTGAAGCTTTCTTT

D gene: .
clone size: few
V gene: TRBV20-1
J gene: TRBJ2-3
CDR3 protein: CSARGSGAPDTQYF
CDR3 DNA: TGCAGTGCTAGAGGGTCCGGGGCCCCAGATACGCAGTATTTT

D gene: .
clone size: .
V gene: TRBV12-3/TRBV12-4
J gene: TRBJ1-5
CDR3 protein: CASNLVGSNQPQHF
CDR3 DNA: TGTGCCAGCAATCTAGTTGGCAGCAATCAGCCCCAGCATTTT

D gene: TRBD1
clone size: .
V gene: TRBV7-2
J gene: TRBJ1-5
CDR3 protein: CASSFDRGSQPQHF
CDR3 DNA: TGTGCCAGCAGCTTCGACAGGGGAAGTCAGCCCCAGCATTTT

D gene: .
clone size: few
V gene: TRBV5-1
J gene: TRBJ2-7
CDR3 protein: CASSLDPRDAYEQYF
CDR3 DNA: TGCGCCAGCAGCTTGGATCCCCGCGACGCCTACGAGCAGTACTTC

D gene: .
clone size: few
V gene: TRBV28
J gene: TRBJ2-3
CDR3 protein: CASDRPTRTDTQYF
CDR3 DNA: TGTGCCAGCGACAGGCCCACTCGCACAGATACGCAGTATTTT

D gene: .
clone size: .
V gene: TRBV2
J gene: TRBJ1-4
CDR3 protein: CASSAGPTNEKLFF
CDR3 DNA: TGTGCCAGCAGTGCCGGCCCAACTAATGAAAAACTGTTTTTT

D gene: .
clone size: few
V gene: TRBV11-2
J gene: TRBJ2-1
CDR3 protein: CASSFAGLSAEQFF
CDR3 DNA: TGTGCCAGCAGCTTCGCGGGACTCTCCGCTGAGCAGTTCTTC

D gene: .
clone size: .
V gene: TRBV5-1
J gene: TRBJ1-5
CDR3 protein: CASSLGDPYSNQPQHF
CDR3 DNA: TGCGCCAGCAGCTTGGGGGATCCATATAGCAATCAGCCCCAGCATTTT

D gene: TRBD2
clone size: .
V gene: TRBV6-2/TRBV6-3
J gene: TRBJ2-1
CDR3 protein: CASSYGSGGWSRKNEQFF
CDR3 DNA: TGTGCCAGCAGTTACGGGAGCGGGGGGTGGAGTCGTAAGAATGAGCAGTTCTTC

D gene: .
clone size: many
V gene: TRBV7-2
J gene: TRBJ2-7
CDR3 protein: CASSSTVRQYF
CDR3 DNA: TGTGCCAGCAGTTCGACAGTTCGGCAGTACTTC

D gene: TRBD2
clone size: few
V gene: TRBV6-6
J gene: TRBJ2-1
CDR3 protein: CASSYPPLQPPGGNNEQFF
CDR3 DNA: TGTGCCAGCAGTTACCCACCCCTACAACCCCCGGGAGGAAACAATGAGCAGTTCTTC

D gene: .
clone size: .
V gene: TRBV5-1
J gene: TRBJ1-4
CDR3 protein: CASSSAGERNEKLFF
CDR3 DNA: TGCGCCAGCAGCTCCGCAGGGGAAAGAAATGAAAAACTGTTTTTT

D gene: .
clone size: .
V gene: TRBV7-9
J gene: TRBJ1-1
CDR3 protein: CATRTTMNTEAFF
CDR3 DNA: TGTGCCACTCGGACCACAATGAACACTGAAGCTTTCTTT

D gene: .
clone size: .
V gene: TRBV7-2
J gene: TRBJ1-4
CDR3 protein: CASSLQSGVNEKLFF
CDR3 DNA: TGTGCCAGCAGCTTACAAAGTGGGGTTAATGAAAAACTGTTTTTT

D gene: .
clone size: few
V gene: TRBV7-2
J gene: TRBJ2-3
CDR3 protein: CASSLSLEGSTDTQYF
CDR3 DNA: TGTGCCAGCAGCTTATCTCTGGAGGGGAGCACAGATACGCAGTATTTT

D gene: .
clone size: .
V gene: TRBV6-6
J gene: TRBJ2-2
CDR3 protein: CASSYSTAPGQNTGELFF
CDR3 DNA: TGTGCCAGCAGTTACTCAACTGCTCCGGGACAGAACACCGGGGAGCTGTTTTTT

D gene: TRBD2
clone size: .
V gene: TRBV12-3/TRBV12-4
J gene: TRBJ2-1
CDR3 protein: CASSFRGLGLAVYNEQFF
CDR3 DNA: TGTGCCAGCAGTTTTCGCGGGTTGGGACTAGCGGTCTACAATGAGCAGTTCTTC